The entry that follows covers one TCR beta chain sequence. Its antigen is still unknown. Base quality data are lacking; no much larger clone is found one base away. From the cysteine up to the phenylalanine, the CDR3 has a length of 14 residues. Only the CDR3 DNA stays, 42 bases, in frame from base 1. In the germline V gene, CDR1 corresponds to SGHRS and CDR2 to YFSETQ. Trimming at the junction amounts to 1 base on V and 1 base on J, and the germline ends lie 9 bases apart. The donors were included in the validation cohort of 120 subjects, a group kept apart from the approximately 670-subject first cohort. The data originate from a study of cytomegalovirus exposure and HLA in healthy donors (dated by TCRdb to about 2017). Turning to the overall study: A later analysis indicated that the 130 or so validation repertoires were generated on the platform also employed for the 700 or so repertoires of the first cohort. To predict cytomegalovirus infection status, the study combined high-throughput TCR immunosequencing, statistical association of individual TCRs with disease status, and machine learning. Along with the approximately 600-subject first cohort, a separate validation cohort of around 110 different subjects was used. The study aimed to test whether cataloging public T cell receptors could reveal signatures of past pathogen exposure. The full study reports these points: Most TCR sequences were seen in very few donors, while some public TCRs were found in many individuals. In the study, about 150 TCR beta chains were listed as associated with cytomegalovirus. The validation cohort had no HLA typing available for a later analysis, so co-occurrence within that cohort was assessed over all 120 or so repertoires. A few of the identified cytomegalovirus-associated TCR beta chains were confirmed in vitro to be specific for cytomegalovirus antigens. According to the authors, the approach could potentially be generalized to other disease states and immunological phenotypes. Cytomegalovirus status was reported to be diagnosed by the classifier with high specificity and sensitivity in both the original and validation cohorts. Subsequent analysis determined that TCRs grouped into clusters in the first cohort also showed a tendency toward co-occurrence across the 130 or so validation repertoires, and approximately 94% of cluster scores exceeded 0.

The library was obtained by the immunoSEQ multiplex PCR assay. As for how the authors treated the data: A statistical classification framework was built for diagnosing cytomegalovirus status from the catalog of TCR beta chain sequences. In TCRdb, the immuneACCESS table is reduced to in-frame sequences with V and J assigned. These tables do not hold every clone; where another copy was compared, an unresolved V gene accounts for under half, and the others remain unexplained. For V, J and clone size, that table is used; D and trimming come from the DNA. Recorded for this sample are some 140,000 clones; 86% of them occurred a single time. Clones ranked in the top ten supply roughly 3% of the sample.

The receptor was isolated from a man younger than 35 in good health and CMV-seronegative. The specimen sequenced was PBMCs. In this chain, TRBV5-1 is recombined with TRBJ2-7, with no D gene named confidently. The nucleotides are TGCGCCAGCAGCTTGTCCGGTGATTCCTACGAGCAGTACTTC. Translated, it gives CASSLSGDSYEQYF.